This TCR beta chain was recorded in a study of long-term antiretroviral therapy in people with HIV. Looking at the study overall: About a decade before 2015, the earliest samples were taken when ART was typically delayed.

The immunoSEQ assay was v3.0, run at survey level. Profiled with immunoSEQ multiplex PCR; TCRdb holds only in-frame clones, not every one. Of some 12,000 clones in the sample, 83% were seen once. The germline CDR1 and CDR2 sequences are SQVTM and ANQGSEA. Trimming pared 3 bases from V and 1 base from J, leaving 10 bases between. This CDR3 is built from 13 residues. Sequencing was performed on unsorted PBMCs, taken 3.4 years after starting antiretroviral therapy. The receptor was isolated from a man between 40 and 49 years old with HIV. The V call is TRBV29-1, the J call TRBJ2-7, with D possibly being TRBD1 (6 bases). The CDR3 here is CSVERGSSYEQYF. For the CDR3, the DNA is TGCAGCGTTGAGAGGGGGAGTTCCTACGAGCAGTACTTC.